This T cell receptor (beta chain) was identified during a study of T cell responses to AZD1222 COVID-19 vaccine. Regarding the study as a whole: Two AZD1222 doses significantly raised spike-specific TCR breadth and depth over controls.

Only one count was recorded for this clone. Its antigen remains unknown. The germline V gene has CDR1 SQVTM and CDR2 ANQGSEA. Trimming took 1 base from V and 6 from J; bases not matched to a gene: 10. There are 16 residues in the CDR3. Clones were sequenced by immunoSEQ multiplex PCR, and TCRdb holds only the in-frame ones, with some missing. Of around 140,000 clones listed, 93% are singletons. The sequence derives from an adult in good health. The sequencing used peripheral blood, collected on day 0 of AZD1222 vaccination. The rearrangement joins TRBV29-1 to TRBJ2-1; 9 nucleotides match TRBD2. CDR3 in amino acids: CSVEGRGGRAPNEQFF. As DNA, the CDR3 is TGCAGCGTTGAAGGCCGGGGCGGGAGGGCCCCCAATGAGCAGTTCTTC.